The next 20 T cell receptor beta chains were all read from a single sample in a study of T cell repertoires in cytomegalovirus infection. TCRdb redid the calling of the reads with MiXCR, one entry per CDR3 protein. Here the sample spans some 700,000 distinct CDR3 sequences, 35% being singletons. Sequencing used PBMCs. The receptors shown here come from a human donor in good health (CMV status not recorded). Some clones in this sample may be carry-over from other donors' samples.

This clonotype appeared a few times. CDR3 residues: CARSEESADTQYF. CDR3 DNA: TGTGCCAGGTCCGAAGAATCGGCAGATACGCAGTATTTT. The chain joins TRBV2 to TRBJ2-3; D unclear. CDR3 length equals 13 residues. Per germline, CDR1 SNHLY and CDR2 FYNNEI. The V end was cut by 9 bases, the J end by 4 bases, with 14 bases between.

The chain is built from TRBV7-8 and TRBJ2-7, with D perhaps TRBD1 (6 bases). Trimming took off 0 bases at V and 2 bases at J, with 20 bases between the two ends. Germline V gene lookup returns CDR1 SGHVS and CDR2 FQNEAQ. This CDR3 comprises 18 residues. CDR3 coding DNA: TGTGCCAGCAGCTTAGCTGAACGGGTGGCCAGGGGTACCTACGAGCAGTACTTC. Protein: CASSLAERVARGTYEQYF.

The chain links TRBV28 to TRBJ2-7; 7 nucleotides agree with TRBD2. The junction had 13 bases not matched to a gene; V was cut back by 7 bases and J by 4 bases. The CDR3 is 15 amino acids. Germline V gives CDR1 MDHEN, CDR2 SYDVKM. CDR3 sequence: CASNDPPGLRYEQYF. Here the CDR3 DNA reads TGTGCCAGCAACGACCCTCCGGGACTACGTTACGAGCAGTACTTC.

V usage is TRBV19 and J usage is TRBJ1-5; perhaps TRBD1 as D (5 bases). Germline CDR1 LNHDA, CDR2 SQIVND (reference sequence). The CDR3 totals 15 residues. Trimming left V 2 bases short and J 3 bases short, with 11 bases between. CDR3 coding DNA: TGTGCCAGTAGTATAACTGCAGGGTACAATCAGCCCCAGCATTTT. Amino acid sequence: CASSITAGYNQPQHF.

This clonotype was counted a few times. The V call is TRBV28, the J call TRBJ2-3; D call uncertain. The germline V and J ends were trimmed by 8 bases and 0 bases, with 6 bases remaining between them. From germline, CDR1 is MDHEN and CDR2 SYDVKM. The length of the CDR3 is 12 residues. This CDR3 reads CASCESTDTQYF. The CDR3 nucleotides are TGTGCCAGCTGTGAGAGCACAGATACGCAGTATTTT.

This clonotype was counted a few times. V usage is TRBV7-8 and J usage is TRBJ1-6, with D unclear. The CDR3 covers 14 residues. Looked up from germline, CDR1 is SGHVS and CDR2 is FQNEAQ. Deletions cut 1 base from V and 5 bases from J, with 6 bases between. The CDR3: CASSLGANNSPLHF. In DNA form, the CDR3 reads TGTGCCAGCAGCTTAGGAGCTAATAATTCACCCCTCCACTTT.

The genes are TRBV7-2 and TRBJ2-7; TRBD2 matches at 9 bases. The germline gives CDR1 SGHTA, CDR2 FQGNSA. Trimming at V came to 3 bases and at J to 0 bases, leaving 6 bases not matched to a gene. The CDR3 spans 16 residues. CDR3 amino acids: CASSFASGMTSYEQYF. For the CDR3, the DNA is TGTGCCAGCAGCTTCGCTAGCGGGATGACCTCCTACGAGCAGTACTTC.

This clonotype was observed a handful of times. The CDR3 region is CASSLWDYGYTF. DNA for the CDR3: TGTGCCAGCAGCCTATGGGACTATGGCTACACCTTC. The chain recombines TRBV28 with TRBJ1-2; D gene ambiguous. Germline assignment: CDR1 MDHEN and CDR2 SYDVKM. Trimming took 6 bases from V and 3 from J, leaving 8 bases between them. The CDR3 totals 12 residues.

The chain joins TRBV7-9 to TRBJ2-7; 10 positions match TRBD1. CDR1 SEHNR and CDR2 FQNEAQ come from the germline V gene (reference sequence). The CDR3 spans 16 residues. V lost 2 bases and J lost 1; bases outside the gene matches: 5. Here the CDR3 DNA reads TGTGCCAGCAGCTTATGGGACAGGGGACCTTCCTACGAGCAGTACTTC. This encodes CASSLWDRGPSYEQYF.

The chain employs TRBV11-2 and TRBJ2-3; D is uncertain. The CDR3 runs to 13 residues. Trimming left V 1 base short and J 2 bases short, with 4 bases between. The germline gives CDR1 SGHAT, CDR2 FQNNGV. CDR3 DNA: TGTGCCAGCAGCTTAGGGGACACAGATACGCAGTATTTT. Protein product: CASSLGDTDTQYF.

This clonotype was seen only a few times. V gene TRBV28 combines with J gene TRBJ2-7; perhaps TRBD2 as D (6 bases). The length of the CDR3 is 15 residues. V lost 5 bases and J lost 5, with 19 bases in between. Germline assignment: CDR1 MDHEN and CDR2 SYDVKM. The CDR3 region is CASSIPVGGSNEQYF. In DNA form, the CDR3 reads TGTGCCAGCAGTATCCCCGTGGGGGGTTCCAACGAGCAGTACTTC.

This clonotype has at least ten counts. DNA of the CDR3: TGTGCCAGCAGCCCAATGGGGGGGCTCTCTGGGGCCAACGTCCTGACTTTC. Amino acid sequence: CASSPMGGLSGANVLTF. The chain couples TRBV7-2 to TRBJ2-6; weak D call: TRBD2 (7 bases). CDR1 is SGHTA, CDR2 FQGNSA, per germline. The CDR3 length is 17 residues. Trimming took off 5 bases at V and 0 bases at J, with 14 bases between the two ends.

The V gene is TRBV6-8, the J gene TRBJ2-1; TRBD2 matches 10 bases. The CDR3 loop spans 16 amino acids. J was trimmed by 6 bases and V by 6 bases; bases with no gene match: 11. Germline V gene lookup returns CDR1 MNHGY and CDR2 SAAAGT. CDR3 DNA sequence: TGTGCCAGCAGATTATTAAAGCGGGAGGGCTTCAATGAGCAGTTCTTC. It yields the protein CASRLLKREGFNEQFF.

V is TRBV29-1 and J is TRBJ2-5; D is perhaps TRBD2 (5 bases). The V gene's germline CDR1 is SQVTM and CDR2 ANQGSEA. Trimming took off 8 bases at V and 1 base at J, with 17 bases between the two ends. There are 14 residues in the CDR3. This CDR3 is CSPRTEKLQETQYF. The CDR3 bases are TGCAGCCCCCGGACTGAAAAACTCCAAGAGACCCAGTACTTC.

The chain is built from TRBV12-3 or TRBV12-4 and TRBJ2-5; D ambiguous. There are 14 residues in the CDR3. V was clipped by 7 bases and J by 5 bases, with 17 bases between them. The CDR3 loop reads CASNPDPVEETQYF. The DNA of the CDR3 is TGTGCCAGCAACCCGGACCCCGTCGAGGAGACCCAGTACTTC.

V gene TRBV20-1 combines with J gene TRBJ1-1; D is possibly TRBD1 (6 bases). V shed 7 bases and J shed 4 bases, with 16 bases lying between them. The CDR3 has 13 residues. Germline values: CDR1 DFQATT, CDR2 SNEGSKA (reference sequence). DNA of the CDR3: TGCAGTGTCCCGCGACAACAGGGCACTGAAGCTTTCTTT. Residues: CSVPRQQGTEAFF.

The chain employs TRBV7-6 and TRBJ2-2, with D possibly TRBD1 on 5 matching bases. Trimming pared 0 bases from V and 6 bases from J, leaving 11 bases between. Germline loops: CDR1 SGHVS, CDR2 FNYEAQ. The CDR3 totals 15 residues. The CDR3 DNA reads TGTGCCAGCAGCTTAGCGATAGGGGCATCCGGGGAGCTGTTTTTT. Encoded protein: CASSLAIGASGELFF.

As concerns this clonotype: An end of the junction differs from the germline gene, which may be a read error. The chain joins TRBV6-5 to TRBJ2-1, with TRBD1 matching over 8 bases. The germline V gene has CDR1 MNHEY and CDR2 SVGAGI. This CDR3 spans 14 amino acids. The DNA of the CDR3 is TGTGCCAGCAGTTACTCGGGCACGGGACAGGTCTTTGTCTTC. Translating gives CASSYSGTGQVFVF.

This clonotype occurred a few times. In DNA, the CDR3 is TGTGCCAGCAGCTCTACAGGGGGCGATGAAAAACTGTTTTTT. This encodes CASSSTGGDEKLFF. V and J are TRBV28 and TRBJ1-4, with 9 positions matching TRBD1. This CDR3 spans 14 amino acids. Losses at the gene ends were 6 bases for V and 6 bases for J; bases not matched to a gene: 5. Germline-derived CDR1 and CDR2 are MDHEN and SYDVKM.

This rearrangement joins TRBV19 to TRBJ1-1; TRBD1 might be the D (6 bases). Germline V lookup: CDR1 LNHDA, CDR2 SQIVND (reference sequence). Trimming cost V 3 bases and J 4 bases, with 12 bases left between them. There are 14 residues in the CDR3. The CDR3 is CASSISGGATEAFF. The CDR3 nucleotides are TGTGCCAGTAGTATTTCTGGGGGCGCCACTGAAGCTTTCTTT.